These T cell receptor beta chains were read from a single sample in a study of T cells in Graves' hyperthyroidism and ophthalmopathy. TCRdb itself ran the multiplex PCR reads through MiXCR, one entry per CDR3 protein. The sample has 300,000 to 500,000 distinct CDR3 sequences, roughly an eighth seen once. The sequencing input was blood. These receptors all come from a man aged 50 to 60 with Graves' ophthalmopathy. Each CDR3 is given with its conserved first and last residue. D genes are given only for firm matches. A clone size is listed for some rows: how often the clone was seen (once, few, many), or a class if it is expanded.

J,size,length,V,D,DNA,CDR3
TRBJ2-2,many,13,TRBV12-3/TRBV12-4,-,TGTGCCAGCAGTCGTACGAACACCGGGGAGCTGTTTTTT,CASSRTNTGELFF
TRBJ2-1,few,13,TRBV6-1,-,TGTGCCTGCCGTGGGGCCTTAGGGGATGAGCAGTTCTTC,CACRGALGDEQFF
TRBJ1-5,many,15,TRBV19,-,TGTGCCAGTAGTATCCAGGGCCCGGTGGGTCAGCCCCAGCATTTT,CASSIQGPVGQPQHF
TRBJ1-1,many,14,TRBV18,-,TGTGCCAGCTCACGGGTCAGTTCCGGCACTGAAGCTTTCTTT,CASSRVSSGTEAFF
TRBJ2-2,many,15,TRBV9,TRBD2,TGTGCCAGCAGCGTAGCTAGCGGACACACCGGGGAGCTGTTTTTT,CASSVASGHTGELFF
TRBJ2-5,-,18,TRBV7-9,TRBD2,TGTGCCAGCAGCTTAAGGGGACTAGCGGGAGTAGAACAAGAGACCCAGTACTTC,CASSLRGLAGVEQETQYF
TRBJ2-3,many,15,TRBV7-8,TRBD2,TGTGCCAGCAGCTTAGCTAGCGGGAGATCAGATACGCAGTATTTT,CASSLASGRSDTQYF
TRBJ2-7,many,18,TRBV6-1,-,TGTGCCAGCAGTGAATCAATCGGGGTAGACCGGGGCTTCTACGAGCAGTACTTC,CASSESIGVDRGFYEQYF
TRBJ2-2,many,15,TRBV30,TRBD2,TGTGCCTGGAGTCCTAGCGGGTCGAACACCGGGGAGCTGTTTTTT,CAWSPSGSNTGELFF
TRBJ2-7,few,13,TRBV7-2,-,TGTGCCAGCAGCTTAGGTTGGGGGGACGAGCAGTACTTC,CASSLGWGDEQYF
TRBJ2-5,many,15,TRBV20-1,TRBD2,TGCAGTGCGTTGACTAGCGGGAGGCCTCAAGAGACCCAGTACTTC,CSALTSGRPQETQYF
TRBJ2-1,-,17,TRBV6-2/TRBV6-3,TRBD2,TGTGCCAGCAGTTACTCCGCCCTTAGCGGGAGATACAATGAGCAGTTCTTC,CASSYSALSGRYNEQFF
TRBJ2-2,-,17,TRBV12-5,TRBD2,TGTGCTAGTCGGCTAGCGGGCCTCGTTGTGGAGACCGGGGAGCTGTTTTTT,CASRLAGLVVETGELFF
TRBJ1-1,-,14,TRBV9,TRBD1,TGTGCCAGCAGCCCCGGGACAGGCCCATTTGAAGCTTTCTTT,CASSPGTGPFEAFF
TRBJ2-1,-,15,TRBV6-2/TRBV6-3,-,TGTGCCAGCAGTGCTCCGGGACTCCCGAGGGATGAGCAGTTCTTC,CASSAPGLPRDEQFF
TRBJ1-2,many,13,TRBV24-1,-,TGTGCCACCAGTGATTTATCGGGAAGTGGCTACACCTTC,CATSDLSGSGYTF
TRBJ1-1,-,15,TRBV12-3/TRBV12-4,TRBD1,TGTGCCAGCAGTTTATTAGGGGGCGGTAACAGTGAAGCTGTCTTT,CASSLLGGGNSEAVF
TRBJ2-4,-,13,TRBV5-1,-,TGCGCCAGCAGCTTGGATTCCAGAAACATTCAGTACTTC,CASSLDSRNIQYF
TRBJ2-1,-,14,TRBV12-3/TRBV12-4,TRBD2,TGTGCCAGCAGTTTATACCCTAGCGGCAATGAGCAGTTCTTC,CASSLYPSGNEQFF
TRBJ2-7,many,13,TRBV20-1,-,TGCAGTGCCCCCGGCGGGAACTCCTACGAGCAGTACTTC,CSAPGGNSYEQYF
TRBJ1-6,few,15,TRBV6-1,-,TGTGCCAGCAGCTCCGGGACACCTCATAATTCACCCCTCCACTTT,CASSSGTPHNSPLHF
TRBJ2-3,many,15,TRBV11-2,TRBD1,TGTGCCAGCAGCCTCCGGGACAGACGCACAGATACGCAGTATTTT,CASSLRDRRTDTQYF
TRBJ2-1,-,15,TRBV12-3/TRBV12-4,TRBD2,TGTGCCAGCAGTTCCCAGCGGGACGGGGGGAATGAGCAGTTCTTC,CASSSQRDGGNEQFF
TRBJ2-1,-,14,TRBV19,TRBD2,TGTGCCAGTAGTATCCAGGGACTAGCGGGAGGGCAGTTCTTC,CASSIQGLAGGQFF
TRBJ2-3,-,16,TRBV6-1,-,TGTGCCAGCAGCTTAATAGCTTCAGGGTTATCAGATACGCAGTATTTT,CASSLIASGLSDTQYF
TRBJ1-1,-,13,TRBV29-1,-,TGCAGCGTGTCAGGGGCGGGAGGAACTGAAGCTTTCTTT,CSVSGAGGTEAFF
TRBJ2-2,few,15,TRBV11-2,TRBD1,TGTGCCAGCAGCGCGGGACAGGAAAACACCGGGGAGCTGTTTTTT,CASSAGQENTGELFF
TRBJ1-5,-,15,TRBV27,-,TGTGCCAGCAGCCCCTCGGGGGGCGACAATCAGCCCCAGCATTTT,CASSPSGGDNQPQHF
TRBJ2-1,many,15,TRBV5-6,-,TGTGCCAGCAGCTTAGGACGGCTAGGCCTCCCCGAGCAGTTCTTC,CASSLGRLGLPEQFF
TRBJ2-3,few,18,TRBV5-1,-,TGCGCCAGCAGCCCCCGGCCGGGAGCGGTGTGGGGCACAGATACGCAGTATTTT,CASSPRPGAVWGTDTQYF
TRBJ2-1,many,15,TRBV20-1,TRBD2,TGCAGTGCTAGGGGACTAGCGGGAGGTTTGAATGAGCAGTTCTTC,CSARGLAGGLNEQFF
TRBJ2-1,many,12,TRBV7-2,-,TGTGCCAGCAGCTACGACTACAATGAGCAGTTCTTC,CASSYDYNEQFF
TRBJ2-3,many,15,TRBV27,-,TGTGCCAGCAGTTTAAAGGGGGATAGCACAGATACGCAGTATTTT,CASSLKGDSTDTQYF
TRBJ1-3,-,15,TRBV7-9,TRBD1,TGTGCCAGCAGCTCAAATAGACAGGGGCGAAACACCATATATTTT,CASSSNRQGRNTIYF
TRBJ1-1,few,11,TRBV12-3/TRBV12-4,-,TGTGCCAGCAGTTATCTGGATGAAGCTTTCTTT,CASSYLDEAFF
TRBJ2-6,-,15,TRBV5-1,-,TGCGCCAGCAGCTTGTCCAGTGGGGGGGCCAACGTCCTGACTTTC,CASSLSSGGANVLTF
TRBJ2-1,many,17,TRBV24-1,TRBD2,TGTGCCACCAGTGATCTGGCCGGGGGGAGCTCCTACAATGAGCAGTTCTTC,CATSDLAGGSSYNEQFF
TRBJ2-2,-,14,TRBV7-3,-,TGTGCCAGCAGTCAGGGGGGAAAGGCCGGGGAGCTGTTTTTT,CASSQGGKAGELFF
TRBJ1-4,many,16,TRBV20-1,-,TGCAGTGCTAGAGATCGCCGAAGTGTTACTAATGAAAAACTGTTTTTT,CSARDRRSVTNEKLFF
TRBJ2-1,many,16,TRBV24-1,-,TGTGCCACCAGTGGCCGAGGTAGCGGTACAAACAATGAGCAGTTCTTC,CATSGRGSGTNNEQFF
TRBJ2-1,many,15,TRBV11-1,-,TGTGCCAGCACCGTCGGTGGAGCGGCCACCAATGAGCAGTTCTTC,CASTVGGAATNEQFF
TRBJ2-3,-,16,TRBV9,-,TGTGCCAGCAGCGGCTCGGGACACCCAGGCACAGATACGCAGTATTTT,CASSGSGHPGTDTQYF
TRBJ1-2,-,12,TRBV29-1,-,TGCAGCGTCGCCTTCGGGGGGCTAGGCTACACCTTC,CSVAFGGLGYTF
TRBJ1-2,many,10,TRBV28,-,TGTGCCACGAGGGACTATGGCTACACCTTC,CATRDYGYTF
TRBJ2-7,many,14,TRBV2,-,TGTGCCAGCAGTGAAGGGGGACACCCCTACGAGCAGTACTTC,CASSEGGHPYEQYF
TRBJ1-5,-,13,TRBV27,-,TGTGCCAGCAGTTTATCTTCCACTCAGCCCCAGCATTTT,CASSLSSTQPQHF
TRBJ2-3,-,15,TRBV7-2,-,TGTGCCAGCAGTTACCGGGCGAGTGGTCCAGATACGCAGTATTTT,CASSYRASGPDTQYF
TRBJ2-1,many,17,TRBV5-1,TRBD2,TGCGCCAGCAGCTTGCTGGGACTAGCGGGAGGGCCGGTTGAGCAGTTCTTC,CASSLLGLAGGPVEQFF
TRBJ2-7,many,15,TRBV11-2,TRBD2,TGTGCCAGCAGCTTAGCCGGGCTAGCGGCCTACGAGCAGTACTTC,CASSLAGLAAYEQYF
TRBJ2-3,many,16,TRBV3-1,-,TGTGCCAGCAGCCACAGGGCAACGGGTCTCACAGATACGCAGTATTTT,CASSHRATGLTDTQYF
TRBJ2-5,-,13,TRBV18,-,TGTGCCAGCGCGCACCAGGGGAAGGAGACCCAGTACTTC,CASAHQGKETQYF
TRBJ1-2,few,16,TRBV15,TRBD1,TGTGCCACCAGCAGAGCAATCGGGACAGCTAACTATGGCTACACCTTC,CATSRAIGTANYGYTF
TRBJ2-7,many,14,TRBV2,-,TGTGCCAGCAGCGAGGAAGAATCAGGGACGGGGCAGTACTTC,CASSEEESGTGQYF
TRBJ2-5,few,13,TRBV29-1,-,TGCAGCGTTGATATTAGTCTACGAGAGACCCAGTACTTC,CSVDISLRETQYF